These 32 T cell receptor beta chains share one sample of origin, sequenced in a study of T cell responses to AZD1222 COVID-19 vaccine. Generated by immunoSEQ multiplex PCR, the TCRdb table keeps only in-frame clones and is missing some. The profile shows 100,000 to 150,000 clones, around 90% of them singletons. The sample here was peripheral blood, taken 28 days after the second AZD1222 dose. Every receptor here comes from an adult who received the AZD1222 COVID-19 vaccine.

This clone was seen only a few times. Other DNA sequences in the sample encode the same CDR3. The genes are TRBV11-1 and TRBJ2-3; D remains ambiguous. Germline V gene sequence: CDR1 SGHAT, CDR2 FQDESV (reference sequence). V was cut by 3 bases and J by 3 bases, with 7 bases left in between. This CDR3 contains 13 residues. The CDR3 bases are TGTGCCAGCAGCTTCCTGGGAACAGATACGCAGTATTTT. Translation gives CASSFLGTDTQYF.

The V call is TRBV5-6, the J call TRBJ1-4, with D perhaps matching TRBD1 (5 bases). From germline, CDR1 is SGHDT and CDR2 YYEEEE. This CDR3 is built from 11 residues. The V and J ends lost 4 bases and 8 bases respectively, with 6 bases between them. CDR3 bases: TGTGCCAGCAGCGAGGGGGAAAAACTGTTTTTT. Translated, it gives CASSEGEKLFF.

The chain combines TRBV7-2 with TRBJ1-2, with D uncertain. The CDR3 is 15 amino acids. From germline, CDR1 is SGHTA and CDR2 FQGNSA. The ends were cut back, 5 bases at V and 2 bases at J, with 15 bases in the middle. The CDR3 loop is CASSPGSGENYGYTF. CDR3 sequence (DNA): TGTGCCAGCAGCCCCGGGTCCGGGGAAAACTATGGCTACACCTTC. Combining the CDR3 with reference TRBV7-2 and TRBJ1-2 gives the whole variable domain GAGVSQSPSNKVTEKGKDVELRCDPISGHTALYWYRQSLGQGLEFLIYFQGNSAPDKSGLPSDRFSAERTGGSVSTLTIQRTQQEDSAVYLCASSPGSGENYGYTFGSGTRLTVV.

The count of this clone is one. The chain employs TRBV7-9 and TRBJ2-2; D not certain. V was clipped by 8 bases and J by 10 bases, with 8 bases between them. Germline V CDR1 and CDR2: SEHNR, FQNEAQ (reference sequence). The length of the CDR3 is 10 residues. The CDR3 DNA follows: TGTGCCAGCTCAGGACCGGAGCTGTTTTTT. This encodes CASSGPELFF. Full variable domain (rest looked up from reference TRBV7-9 and TRBJ2-2): DTGVSQNPRHKITKRGQNVTFRCDPISEHNRLYWYRQTLGQGPEFLTYFQNEAQLEKSRLLSDRFSAERPKGSFSTLEIQRTEQGDSAMYLCASSGPELFFGEGSRLTVL.

The chain carries TRBV5-1 and TRBJ2-2; D remains unclear. Germline loops: CDR1 SGHRS, CDR2 YFSETQ. The CDR3 is made up of 14 amino acids. V dropped 0 bases and J dropped 5 bases, with 8 bases sitting between them. CDR3 coding DNA: TGCGCCAGCAGCTTGGAGGCGGAGACCGGGGAGCTGTTTTTT. It yields the protein CASSLEAETGELFF.

The chain uses TRBV19 and TRBJ2-1, with 8 nucleotides matching TRBD1. This CDR3 is 14 amino acids long. CDR1 LNHDA and CDR2 SQIVND come from the germline V gene (reference sequence). Unmatched junction bases numbered 4, after V lost 3 bases and J lost 6 bases. CDR3 sequence (DNA): TGTGCCAGTAGTATGTCAGGGGGCTTCAATGAGCAGTTCTTC. Translating gives CASSMSGGFNEQFF.

The chain carries TRBV5-1 and TRBJ1-4; a possible D gene is TRBD1 (5 bases). The germline V gene has CDR1 SGHRS and CDR2 YFSETQ. The CDR3 has 16 residues. V gave up 3 bases and J gave up 13 bases, with 25 bases separating them. The CDR3 here is CASSSLGGVAGKRLFF. The CDR3 DNA reads TGCGCCAGCAGCTCGCTCGGAGGCGTAGCAGGGAAAAGACTGTTTTTT.

This clone was seen only a few times. The V gene is TRBV19, the J gene TRBJ1-5, with D tentatively TRBD1 (5 bases). This CDR3 has 13 residues. V dropped 5 bases and J dropped 4 bases, with 9 bases sitting between them. Germline loops: CDR1 LNHDA, CDR2 SQIVND (reference sequence). Written as DNA, the CDR3 is TGTGCCAGTAGTGGGACGGGGAATCAGCCCCAGCATTTT. Translating it yields CASSGTGNQPQHF.

CDR3 sequence (DNA): TGTGCCAGCTCACCCCGGGAGGGTTCGCCCGGGGAGCTGTTTTTT. It encodes CASSPREGSPGELFF. This chain uses TRBV18 with TRBJ2-2; the match to TRBD2 covers 8 bases. The V and J ends lost 3 bases and 6 bases, in that order; junction bases with no gene match: 6. The CDR3 has 15 amino acids. Germline V gene data show CDR1 as KGHSH and CDR2 as LQKENI.

The chain couples TRBV30 to TRBJ2-7, with D perhaps being TRBD1 or TRBD2 (5 bases each). The CDR3 sequence is 12 residues long. Germline CDR1 is GTSNPN and CDR2 is SVGIG (reference sequence). Trimming shortened V by 2 bases and J by 2 bases, and 7 bases separated the two germline ends. The CDR3 nucleotides read TGTGCCTGGAGTACGGGGCCCTACGAGCAGTACTTC. Protein sequence: CAWSTGPYEQYF.

This chain uses TRBV7-9 with TRBJ1-2; 11 nucleotides match TRBD1. Germline CDR1 and CDR2: SEHNR and FQNEAQ (reference sequence). With 5 bases clipped from V and 3 bases from J, the junction kept 8 bases outside the gene matches. The CDR3 has 16 residues. CDR3 sequence reads: CASSRQGTGGDYGYTF. DNA of the CDR3: TGTGCCAGCAGCAGGCAAGGGACAGGGGGGGACTATGGCTACACCTTC.

V usage is TRBV2 and J usage is TRBJ1-2; 8 bases match TRBD1. Trimming cost V 6 bases and J 4 bases; bases outside gene matches: 4. CDR1 is SNHLY and CDR2 is FYNNEI in the germline V gene. The CDR3 totals 13 residues. The CDR3 DNA is TGTGCCAGCAGCGCCGGGACAGGCTATGGCTACACCTTC. It specifies CASSAGTGYGYTF.

V usage is TRBV19 and J usage is TRBJ1-1; 9 bases match TRBD1. Germline loops: CDR1 LNHDA, CDR2 SQIVND (reference sequence). V shed 5 bases, J shed 4 bases, and the junction held 5 bases outside the gene matches. CDR3 length equals 14 residues. CDR3 in amino acids: CASSWTGVVTEAFF. As DNA, the CDR3 is TGTGCCAGTAGTTGGACAGGGGTGGTCACTGAAGCTTTCTTT.

This rearrangement joins TRBV19 to TRBJ1-5; D remains unclear. The V gene's germline CDR1 is LNHDA and CDR2 SQIVND (reference sequence). The V end lost 7 bases, the J end lost 2 bases, and 9 bases lay between the germline ends. There are 13 residues in the CDR3. The DNA of the CDR3 is TGTGCCAGTACCAGGAGGGGCAATCAGCCCCAGCATTTT. Translating it yields CASTRRGNQPQHF.

The chain recombines TRBV9 with TRBJ2-1; 8 positions match TRBD2. J was trimmed by 1 base and V by 1 base; bases with no gene match: 4. The length of the CDR3 is 16 residues. Germline V lookup: CDR1 SGDLS, CDR2 YYNGEE. CDR3 bases: TGTGCCAGCAGCGTATTAAGCGGGGGTTCCTACAATGAGCAGTTCTTC. Its translation: CASSVLSGGSYNEQFF.

The chain couples TRBV6-5 to TRBJ2-1; the match to TRBD1 covers 8 bases. Germline CDR1 is MNHEY and CDR2 is SVGAGI. V was pared by 5 bases and J by 3 bases, with 6 bases of the junction left unmatched. This CDR3 has 15 residues. CDR3 in DNA: TGTGCCAGCAGTCCGGACAGGGACGGCTACAATGAGCAGTTCTTC. Residues: CASSPDRDGYNEQFF.

CDR3 bases: TGTGCCAGCAGCCGGACAGTAGATCATAAAGCTTTCTTT. Protein sequence: CASSRTVDHKAFF. The chain has TRBV21-1 and TRBJ1-1; the table's D gene call, TRBD1, was not cross checked with the DNA. TRBV21-1 is labeled a pseudogene. The CDR3 is 13 amino acids.

The V gene is TRBV6-4, the J gene TRBJ1-6; 8 bases are a match to TRBD1. This CDR3 contains 15 residues. V was clipped by 4 bases and J by 7 bases; unmatched bases: 6. Germline CDR1 reads MRHNA; CDR2 reads SNTAGT. As DNA, the CDR3 is TGTGCCAGCAGTGTCGACAGGGGACCCAATTCACCCCTCCACTTT. Its protein product is CASSVDRGPNSPLHF.

V is TRBV7-9 and J is TRBJ2-7, with D uncertain. Between the trimmed V and J ends, which lost 11 bases and 6 bases, there was a span of 8 bases. The CDR3 sequence is 9 residues long. CDR1 and CDR2 from the germline V gene are SEHNR and FQNEAQ (reference sequence). In DNA, the CDR3 is TGTGCCCCAGGTATCGAGCAGTACTTC. This codes for CAPGIEQYF.

The chain employs TRBV19 and TRBJ1-5; no clear D gene. Germline CDR1 reads LNHDA; CDR2 reads SQIVND (reference sequence). The CDR3 is 13 amino acids. The germline V and J ends were trimmed by 6 bases and 0 bases, with 6 bases remaining between them. The CDR3 here is CASSVSSNQPQHF. The CDR3 DNA reads TGTGCCAGTAGCGTTAGTAGCAATCAGCCCCAGCATTTT.

The chain has TRBV2 and TRBJ2-7; TRBD2 matches at 16 bases. The V segment lost 7 bases and the J segment 6 bases; nucleotides outside the gene matches: 12. The V gene's germline CDR1 is SNHLY and CDR2 FYNNEI. This CDR3 is 17 amino acids long. The CDR3, as DNA: TGTGCCAGCACAAATAGGGGACTAGCGGGGGGGCCTGGCGAGCAGTACTTC. Amino acid sequence: CASTNRGLAGGPGEQYF.

The count of this clone is one. This chain links TRBV5-1 with TRBJ1-1, with TRBD1 matching 10 bases. V shed 0 bases and J 5 bases; nucleotides not matched to a gene: 7. The CDR3 is 16 residues long. The germline V gene has CDR1 SGHRS and CDR2 YFSETQ. In nucleotides, the CDR3 is TGCGCCAGCAGCTTGGCCTTGACAGGGGGCGGAACTGAAGCTTTCTTT. Translated, it gives CASSLALTGGGTEAFF. The variable domain in full, with the rest retrieved from reference TRBV5-1 and TRBJ1-1, is KAGVTQTPRYLIKTRGQQVTLSCSPISGHRSVSWYQQTPGQGLQFLFEYFSETQRNKGNFPGRFSGRQFSNSRSEMNVSTLELGDSALYLCASSLALTGGGTEAFFGQGTRLTVV.

V is TRBV6-5 and J is TRBJ2-3, with 8 bases that match TRBD1. From germline, CDR1 is MNHEY and CDR2 SVGAGI. The CDR3 totals 15 residues. The junction had 4 bases not matched to a gene; V was cut back by 4 bases and J by 1 base. The CDR3 DNA sequence: TGTGCCAGCAGTTCCCAGGGGGCCGGCACAGATACGCAGTATTTT. Amino acids: CASSSQGAGTDTQYF.

This clone was found a few times. V and J are TRBV7-9 and TRBJ2-7, with 9 bases identical to TRBD2. V dropped 6 bases and J dropped 7; count of bases not matched to a gene: 10. CDR1 and CDR2 from the germline V gene are SEHNR and FQNEAQ (reference sequence). CDR3 length: 14 residues. In DNA form, the CDR3 reads TGTGCCAGCAGTTCCGGGACTAGCTTTTGGGAGCAGTACTTC. It specifies CASSSGTSFWEQYF.

The chain carries TRBV5-4 and TRBJ1-2; 11 bases map to TRBD1. After removal of 4 bases from V and 6 bases from J, the junction contained 5 bases not matched to a gene. The CDR3 runs 14 residues. Germline V gene sequence: CDR1 SGHNT, CDR2 YYREEE (reference sequence). The chain's CDR3 is CASSRDRGTDGYTF. The DNA for the CDR3 is TGTGCCAGCAGCCGGGACAGGGGGACGGATGGCTACACCTTC. Variable domain in full (rest from reference TRBV5-4 and TRBJ1-2): ETGVTQSPTHLIKTRGQQVTLRCSSQSGHNTVSWYQQALGQGPQFIFQYYREEENGRGNFPPRFSGLQFPNYSSELNVNALELDDSALYLCASSRDRGTDGYTFGSGTRLTVV.

CDR3 nucleotides: TGTGCCAGCGCTACACAGGGGGGGCAGTTCTTC. Translation gives CASATQGGQFF. The chain has TRBV2 and TRBJ2-1, with TRBD1 matching over 8 bases. The germline V gene encodes CDR1 SNHLY and CDR2 FYNNEI. This CDR3 has 11 amino acids. V trimming: 8 bases; J trimming: 12 bases; junction bases outside the gene matches: 6. The entire variable domain, with the rest obtained from reference TRBV2 and TRBJ2-1, is as follows: EPEVTQTPSHQVTQMGQEVILRCVPISNHLYFYWYRQILGQKVEFLVSFYNNEISEKSEIFDDQFSVERPDGSNFTLKIRSTKLEDSAMYFCASATQGGQFFGPGTRLTVL.

The chain is built from TRBV21-1 and TRBJ1-1. TRBV21-1 is a listed pseudogene. The CDR3 length is 14 residues. The CDR3 protein is CASRDQTPGVAAFF. In DNA form, the CDR3 reads TGTGCCAGCAGAGACCAAACCCCCGGGGTTGCAGCTTTCTTT.

This chain links TRBV28 with TRBJ1-1; D remains unclear. Germline values: CDR1 MDHEN, CDR2 SYDVKM. The CDR3 is 14 residues long. The ends were cut back, 2 bases at V and 4 bases at J, with 11 bases in the middle. CDR3 bases: TGTGCCAGCAGTTTAGGTCTGGGGTCCACTGAAGCTTTCTTT. This sequence encodes CASSLGLGSTEAFF.

The gene calls are TRBV6-5 and TRBJ1-2; no clear D. Trimming shortened V by 8 bases and J by 6 bases, and 19 bases separated the two germline ends. CDR1 is MNHEY, CDR2 SVGAGI, per germline. The CDR3 spans 14 residues. The CDR3, as DNA: TGTGCCAGCCGCCCCTTTTTGGGCCGAGATGGCTACACCTTC. It is translated as CASRPFLGRDGYTF.

V gene TRBV11-1 combines with J gene TRBJ2-7; 13 bases are a match to TRBD2. CDR1 is SGHAT, CDR2 FQDESV, per germline (reference sequence). CDR3 length equals 16 residues. The J segment lost 6 bases and the V segment lost 5 bases, leaving 10 bases of the junction unmatched. The CDR3 reads CASSDGLAGAVGEQYV. In DNA form, the CDR3 reads TGTGCCAGCAGCGACGGACTAGCGGGAGCGGTAGGCGAGCAGTACGTC.

This chain connects TRBV13 to TRBJ1-2; the D gene is possibly TRBD1 (5 bases). Germline V gives CDR1 PRHDT, CDR2 FYEKMQ (reference sequence). V shed 8 bases and J shed 4 bases, with 14 bases lying between them. This CDR3 is 13 amino acids long. The CDR3 nucleotides read TGTGCCAGCTCGTCAGGGAATTTCTATGGCTACACCTTC. It translates to CASSSGNFYGYTF.

This sequence joins TRBV2 and TRBJ1-2; 10 bases fit TRBD1. The CDR3 extends over 15 amino acids. CDR1 and CDR2 from the germline V gene are SNHLY and FYNNEI. The ends lost 4 bases at V and 0 bases at J; junction bases unmatched: 2. The CDR3, as DNA: TGTGCCAGCAGTGTGGGACAGGGGACTAACTATGGCTACACCTTC. It codes for CASSVGQGTNYGYTF.